This TCR beta chain was sequenced during a study of neurological immune-mediated disorders (dated 2019 in TCRdb). Context from the whole study: Of the 35 or so multiple sclerosis patients, some 31 had relapsing-remitting MS and 3 had secondary progressive MS. Peripheral blood TCR-beta repertoires from HTLV-I-associated myelopathy (HAM/TSP) patients, multiple sclerosis patients and healthy controls were compared by UMI-based sequencing. Of the approximately 65 subjects in the cohort, about 15 were HAM/TSP patients, some 34 were multiple sclerosis patients, and some 20 were healthy controls. Alongside PBMC samples, the set of approximately 100 TCR-beta libraries contained longitudinal samples, technical triplicates, and paired CD4+ and CD8+ T-cell subsets that had been sorted.

cDNA synthesis used template-switch 5'RACE with a primer carrying a 10-nucleotide random unique molecular identifier tagging each TCR transcript. Every sequencing run covered 15-18 subjects and yielded more than 200 million TCR-beta sequences. The RNeasy kit was used for extraction of total RNA. TCR-beta VDJ regions were amplified with primers for the TCR constant region and the 5'RACE anchor, using the KAPA Real-time Library Amplification kit. A first PCR added sample indexes and Illumina adaptors, after which a second PCR increased the library yield. The roughly 650 bp TCR product was size-selected on a 2% E-gel SizeSelection system after Ampure bead purification. Library quality was checked on a Bioanalyzer, concentration was measured with Qubit, and libraries were quantified with the Kapa Library Quantification kit before pooling. An Illumina HiSeq 2500 was used to sequence the libraries paired-end at 2 x 150 bp. To increase sequence diversity, roughly 23-30% phiX was spiked into each library pool. On the authors' methods: The UMI-based MiGEC pipeline processed quality-filtered reads and removed over 80% of raw TCR sequences during error correction. IMGT germline references were used for aligning VDJ genes, and each clonotype was defined as a unique CDR3 amino acid sequence together with its V-J genes. Clonal expansion, Shannon diversity, and CDR3 relatedness (CalcPairwiseDistances, ClusterSamples) were evaluated with VDJtools, and phylogenetic trees were built with CLCbio workbench. Expanded clones were defined as having at least 8 unique UMIs, based on coefficient-of-variation modelling across technical triplicates. Clones were called with MiXCR by TCRdb after fastp trimmed the public reads at Q25, and only in-frame beta chains were retained. Identical CDR3 proteins give one entry, which carries the most common genes and DNA. The V and J calls reflect TCRdb's pipeline rather than the authors' work. The sample profile shows about 120,000 distinct CDR3 sequences; about 3.4% of them were found once. Roughly 1.3% of the sample is taken by the ten largest.

The CDR3 runs 15 residues from the cysteine to the phenylalanine. Just CDR3 DNA is preserved here, 45 bases in frame from base 1. V loses 4 bases, J loses 0 bases, and the germline ends lie 12 bases apart. CDR1 and CDR2 are drawn from the germline V gene (reference sequence): SGHNT, YYREEE. Unsorted PBMC libraries were generated from 2 million PBMCs stored in RNAlater at -80 °C until RNA extraction. The multiple sclerosis patients were enrolled in a US clinical protocol that used magnetic resonance imaging to evaluate disease progression. Peripheral blood was subjected to Ficoll-Hypaque density gradient centrifugation to isolate PBMCs, which were then cryopreserved in liquid nitrogen. The paper as a whole reports these results and caveats: No identical CDR3 amino acid sequences were shared among expanded clones across subjects, suggesting private TCR-beta repertoires in all groups. TCR clonal expansion was highest in HAM/TSP patients and lowest in MS patients, with MS patients falling below even healthy controls. No association of the MS cluster with clinical or MRI features was observed, and the need for larger cohorts was stated by the authors. In a phylogenetic analysis, the repertoires of 18 out of 34 MS patients fell into a single cluster of related CDR3 sequences, pointing to a possible signature at the repertoire level.

This clonotype was recorded many times. The clone's antigen remains unknown. Base qualities are missing; no much larger clone stands one base away. The receptor was isolated from a woman younger than 45 with multiple sclerosis. The chain couples TRBV5-4 to TRBJ2-3; the D gene cannot be resolved reliably. Sequencing input: PBMCs. The nucleotide sequence reads TGTGCCAGCAGCCCGCGGACCGAAAGCACAGATACGCAGTATTTT. It encodes CASSPRTESTDTQYF.